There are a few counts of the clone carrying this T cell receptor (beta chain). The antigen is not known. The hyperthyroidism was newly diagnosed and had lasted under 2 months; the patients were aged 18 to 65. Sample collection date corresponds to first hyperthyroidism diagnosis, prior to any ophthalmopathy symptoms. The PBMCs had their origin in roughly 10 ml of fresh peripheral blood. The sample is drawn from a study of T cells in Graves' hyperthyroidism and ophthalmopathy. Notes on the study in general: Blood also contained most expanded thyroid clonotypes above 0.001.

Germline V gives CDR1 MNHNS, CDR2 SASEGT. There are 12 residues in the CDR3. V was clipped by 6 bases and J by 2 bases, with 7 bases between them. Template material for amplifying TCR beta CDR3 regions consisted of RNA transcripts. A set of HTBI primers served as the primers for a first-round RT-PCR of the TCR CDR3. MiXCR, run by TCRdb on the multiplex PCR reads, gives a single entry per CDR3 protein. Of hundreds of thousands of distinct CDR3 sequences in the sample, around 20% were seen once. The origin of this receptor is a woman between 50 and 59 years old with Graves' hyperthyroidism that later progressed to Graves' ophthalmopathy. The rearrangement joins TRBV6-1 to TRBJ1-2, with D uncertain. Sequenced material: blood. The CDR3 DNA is TGTGCCAGCAGCAGACCCAACTATGGCTACACCTTC. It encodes CASSRPNYGYTF.